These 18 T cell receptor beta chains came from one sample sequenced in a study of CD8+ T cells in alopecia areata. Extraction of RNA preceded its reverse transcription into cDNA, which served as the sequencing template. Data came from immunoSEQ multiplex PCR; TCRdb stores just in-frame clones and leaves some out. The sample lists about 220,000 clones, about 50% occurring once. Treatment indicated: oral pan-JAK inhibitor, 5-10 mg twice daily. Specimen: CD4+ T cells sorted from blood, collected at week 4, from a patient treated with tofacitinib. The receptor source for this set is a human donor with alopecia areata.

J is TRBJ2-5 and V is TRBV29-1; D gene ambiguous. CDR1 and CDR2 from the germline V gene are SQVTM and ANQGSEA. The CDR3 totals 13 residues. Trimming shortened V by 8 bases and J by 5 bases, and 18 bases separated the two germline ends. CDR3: CSFRANKMETQYF. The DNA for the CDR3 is TGCAGCTTCCGAGCCAATAAAATGGAGACCCAGTACTTC. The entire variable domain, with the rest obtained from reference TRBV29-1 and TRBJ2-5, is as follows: SAVISQKPSRDICQRGTSLTIQCQVDSQVTMMFWYRQQPGQSLTLIATANQGSEATYESGFVIDKFPISRPNLTFSTLTVSNMSPEDSSIYLCSFRANKMETQYFGPGTRLLVL.

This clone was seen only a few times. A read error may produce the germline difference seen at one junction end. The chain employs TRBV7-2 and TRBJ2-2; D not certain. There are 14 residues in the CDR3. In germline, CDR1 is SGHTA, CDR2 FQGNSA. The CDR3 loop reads CASRLDGNTGELFF. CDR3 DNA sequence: TGTGCCAGCAGGTTAGATGGGAACACCGGGGAGCTGTTTTTT.

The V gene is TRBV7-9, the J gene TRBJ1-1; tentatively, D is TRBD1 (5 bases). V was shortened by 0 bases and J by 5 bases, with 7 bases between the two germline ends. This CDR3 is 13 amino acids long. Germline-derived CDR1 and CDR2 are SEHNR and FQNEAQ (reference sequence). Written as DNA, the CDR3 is TGTGCCAGCAGCTTAGCAGGGGAGACTGAAGCTTTCTTT. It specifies CASSLAGETEAFF.

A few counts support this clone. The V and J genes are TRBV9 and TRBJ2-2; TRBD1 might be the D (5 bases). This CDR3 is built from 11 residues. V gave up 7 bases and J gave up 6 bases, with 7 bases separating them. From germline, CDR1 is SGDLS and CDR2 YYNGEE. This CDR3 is CASQGPGELFF. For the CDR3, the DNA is TGTGCCAGCCAGGGTCCCGGGGAGCTGTTTTTT. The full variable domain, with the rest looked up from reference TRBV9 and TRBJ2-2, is DSGVTQTPKHLITATGQRVTLRCSPRSGDLSVYWYQQSLDQGLQFLIQYYNGEERAKGNILERFSAQQFPDLHSELNLSSLELGDSALYFCASQGPGELFFGEGSRLTVL.

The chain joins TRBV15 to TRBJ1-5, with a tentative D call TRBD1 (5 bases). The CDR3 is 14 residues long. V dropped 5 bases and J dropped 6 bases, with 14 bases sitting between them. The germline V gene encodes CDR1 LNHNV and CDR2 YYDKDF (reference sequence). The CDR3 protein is CATSGGEYFQPQHF. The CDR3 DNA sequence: TGTGCCACCAGCGGAGGGGAGTATTTTCAGCCCCAGCATTTT.

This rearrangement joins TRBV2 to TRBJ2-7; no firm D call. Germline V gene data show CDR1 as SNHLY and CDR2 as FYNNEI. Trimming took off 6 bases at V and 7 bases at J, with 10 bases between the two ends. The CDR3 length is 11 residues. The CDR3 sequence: CASSALGEQYF. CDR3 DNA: TGTGCCAGCAGCGCCTTAGGGGAGCAGTACTTC.

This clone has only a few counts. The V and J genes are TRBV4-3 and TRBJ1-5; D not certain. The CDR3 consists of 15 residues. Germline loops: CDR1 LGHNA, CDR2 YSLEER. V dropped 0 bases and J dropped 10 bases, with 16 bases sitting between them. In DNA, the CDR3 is TGCGCCAGCAGCCAAGATAGAGGCCGCCGGGTTCCCCAGCATTTT. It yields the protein CASSQDRGRRVPQHF.

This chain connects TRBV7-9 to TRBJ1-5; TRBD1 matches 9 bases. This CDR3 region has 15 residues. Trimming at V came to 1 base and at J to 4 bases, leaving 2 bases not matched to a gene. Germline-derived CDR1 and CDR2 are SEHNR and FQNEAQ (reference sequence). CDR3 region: CASSLGTGDNQPQHF. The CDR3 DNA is TGTGCCAGCAGCTTAGGGACAGGGGATAATCAGCCCCAGCATTTT. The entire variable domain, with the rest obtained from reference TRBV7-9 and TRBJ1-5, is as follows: DTGVSQNPRHKITKRGQNVTFRCDPISEHNRLYWYRQTLGQGPEFLTYFQNEAQLEKSRLLSDRFSAERPKGSFSTLEIQRTEQGDSAMYLCASSLGTGDNQPQHFGDGTRLSIL.

In DNA, the CDR3 is TGCAGCGTTTCAATGGGGCCGGGGAACACTGAAGCTTTCTTT. Its translation: CSVSMGPGNTEAFF. The chain combines TRBV29-1 with TRBJ1-1; D possibly corresponds to TRBD1 (5 bases). V lost 5 bases to trimming and J lost 1 base, with 14 bases between them. Germline-derived CDR1 and CDR2 are SQVTM and ANQGSEA. The CDR3 covers 14 residues. Filled out from reference TRBV29-1 and TRBJ1-1, the complete variable domain reads SAVISQKPSRDICQRGTSLTIQCQVDSQVTMMFWYRQQPGQSLTLIATANQGSEATYESGFVIDKFPISRPNLTFSTLTVSNMSPEDSSIYLCSVSMGPGNTEAFFGQGTRLTVV.

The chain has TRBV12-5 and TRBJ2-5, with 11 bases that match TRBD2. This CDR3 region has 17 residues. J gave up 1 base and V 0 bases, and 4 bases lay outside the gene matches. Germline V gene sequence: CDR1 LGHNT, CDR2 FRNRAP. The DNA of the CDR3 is TGTGCTAGTGGTTTGGTTTCTAGCGGGGGGTTCCAAGAGACCCAGTACTTC. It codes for CASGLVSSGGFQETQYF.

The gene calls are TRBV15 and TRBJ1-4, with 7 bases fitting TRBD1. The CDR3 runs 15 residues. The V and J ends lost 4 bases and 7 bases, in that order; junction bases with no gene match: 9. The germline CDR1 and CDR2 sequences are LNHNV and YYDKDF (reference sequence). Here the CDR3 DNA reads TGTGCCACCAGCACCACCACAGGGGATGGTGAAAAACTGTTTTTT. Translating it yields CATSTTTGDGEKLFF. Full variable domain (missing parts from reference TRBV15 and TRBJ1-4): DAMVIQNPRYQVTQFGKPVTLSCSQTLNHNVMYWYQQKSSQAPKLLFHYYDKDFNNEADTPDNFQSRRPNTSFCFLDIRSPGLGDTAMYLCATSTTTGDGEKLFFGSGTQLSVL.

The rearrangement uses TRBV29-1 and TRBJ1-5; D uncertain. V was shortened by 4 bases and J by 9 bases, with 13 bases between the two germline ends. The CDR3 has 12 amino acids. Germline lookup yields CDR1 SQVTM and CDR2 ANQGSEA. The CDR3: CSVGDSPGPQHF. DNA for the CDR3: TGCAGCGTTGGGGATTCCCCCGGGCCCCAGCATTTT. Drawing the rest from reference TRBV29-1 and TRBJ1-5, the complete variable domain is SAVISQKPSRDICQRGTSLTIQCQVDSQVTMMFWYRQQPGQSLTLIATANQGSEATYESGFVIDKFPISRPNLTFSTLTVSNMSPEDSSIYLCSVGDSPGPQHFGDGTRLSIL.

CDR3 protein: CASSFWDRGYEQYF. CDR3 in DNA: TGTGCCAGCAGCTTCTGGGACAGGGGCTACGAGCAGTACTTC. The chain is built from TRBV5-6 and TRBJ2-7, with TRBD1 matching 10 bases. Germline CDR1 reads SGHDT; CDR2 reads YYEEEE. V shed 2 bases and J 3 bases; nucleotides not matched to a gene: 2. The CDR3 has 14 amino acids.

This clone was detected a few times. CDR3 coding DNA: TGTGCCAGCAGCCAAGGGACAGGGATATCCTACGAGCAGTACTTC. Its translation: CASSQGTGISYEQYF. The V call is TRBV28, the J call TRBJ2-7, with TRBD1 identical over 9 bases. The CDR3 sequence is 15 residues long. With 6 bases clipped from V and 1 base from J, the junction kept 7 bases outside the gene matches. CDR1 MDHEN and CDR2 SYDVKM come from the germline V gene. The whole variable domain, filled in from reference TRBV28 and TRBJ2-7, reads DVKVTQSSRYLVKRTGEKVFLECVQDMDHENMFWYRQDPGLGLRLIYFSYDVKMKEKGDIPEGYSVSREKKERFSLILESASTNQTSMYLCASSQGTGISYEQYFGPGTRLTVT.

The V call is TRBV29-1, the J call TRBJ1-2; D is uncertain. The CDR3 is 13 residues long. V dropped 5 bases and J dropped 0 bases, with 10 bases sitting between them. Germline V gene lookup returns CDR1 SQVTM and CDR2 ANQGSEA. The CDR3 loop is CSVTGKSNYGYTF. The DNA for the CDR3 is TGCAGCGTTACCGGGAAGTCTAACTATGGCTACACCTTC.

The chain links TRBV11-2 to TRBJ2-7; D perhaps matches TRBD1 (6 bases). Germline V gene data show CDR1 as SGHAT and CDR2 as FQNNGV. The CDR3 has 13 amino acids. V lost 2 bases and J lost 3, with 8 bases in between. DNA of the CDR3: TGTGCCAGCAGCTTAATACAGGGCTACGAGCAGTACTTC. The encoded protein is CASSLIQGYEQYF.

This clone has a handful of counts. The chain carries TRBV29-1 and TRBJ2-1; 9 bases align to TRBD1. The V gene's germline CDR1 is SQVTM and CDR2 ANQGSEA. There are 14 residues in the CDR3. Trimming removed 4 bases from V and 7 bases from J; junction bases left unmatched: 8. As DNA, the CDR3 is TGCAGCGTTGTAACAGGGGGCGTCGGGAATGAGCAGTTCTTC. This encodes CSVVTGGVGNEQFF.

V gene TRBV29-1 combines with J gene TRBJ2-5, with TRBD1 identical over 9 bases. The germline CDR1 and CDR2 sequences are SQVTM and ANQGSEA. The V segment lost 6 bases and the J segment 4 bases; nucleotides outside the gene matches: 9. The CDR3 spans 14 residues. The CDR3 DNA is TGCAGCGTCCGTCCCGGGACAGGGCCAGAGACCCAGTACTTC. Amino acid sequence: CSVRPGTGPETQYF.